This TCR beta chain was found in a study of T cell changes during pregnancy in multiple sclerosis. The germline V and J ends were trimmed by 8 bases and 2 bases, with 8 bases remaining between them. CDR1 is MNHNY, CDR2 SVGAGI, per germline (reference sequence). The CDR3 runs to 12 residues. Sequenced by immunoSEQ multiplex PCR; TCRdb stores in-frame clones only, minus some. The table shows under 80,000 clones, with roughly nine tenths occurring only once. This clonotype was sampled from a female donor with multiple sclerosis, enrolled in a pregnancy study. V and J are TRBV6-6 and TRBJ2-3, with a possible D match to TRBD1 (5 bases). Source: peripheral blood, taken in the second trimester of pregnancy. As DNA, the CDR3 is TGTGCCAGCGGCAGGGACACAGATACGCAGTATTTT. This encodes CASGRDTDTQYF.